Presented here are 22 T cell receptor beta chains from one specimen sequenced in a study of T cells in Graves' hyperthyroidism and ophthalmopathy (dated by TCRdb to between 2018 and 2020). The receptor library was made with multiplex PCR. TCRdb records Illumina HiSeq 2000 as the sequencer. The TCR beta CDR3 regions were amplified from the RNA transcripts. The TCR CDR3 was subjected to a first round of RT-PCR using the HTBI primer set and the Qiagen OneStep RT-PCR kit. The raw public reads went through TCRdb reprocessing: fastp at Q25, MiXCR clone calling, in-frame beta chains kept. Each entry merges the rows of one CDR3 protein and shows their most common DNA and genes. The sample includes about 59,000 distinct CDR3 sequences, with around 50% observed a single time. 2.5% to 4% of the sample comes from the top ten. Material for sequencing was blood. These receptors originate from a woman aged 60-75 years with Graves' ophthalmopathy.

This clonotype was seen a handful of times. The gene calls are TRBV7-6 and TRBJ2-3; the D is unclear. CDR3 size: 12 residues. Trimming removed 1 base at V and 11 bases at J, with 10 bases between. Germline V lookup: CDR1 SGHVS, CDR2 FNYEAQ. In DNA, the CDR3 is TGTGCCAGCAGCTTAGGATCGAATGAGCAGTATTTT. The encoded protein is CASSLGSNEQYF.

The sample holds many counts of this clonotype. The chain links TRBV5-1 to TRBJ1-5; D is undetermined. V lost 0 bases, J lost 5 bases, and 9 bases lay in between. The CDR3 sequence is 14 residues long. The germline V gene encodes CDR1 SGHRS and CDR2 YFSETQ. CDR3 DNA sequence: TGCGCCAGCAGCTTGGGGGGTCTGGATCAGCCCCAGCATTTT. Amino acids: CASSLGGLDQPQHF.

This clonotype was counted many times. This rearrangement joins TRBV5-4 to TRBJ2-1; 11 nucleotides match TRBD2. With V trimmed by 0 bases and J by 4 bases, 12 bases remained unmatched. Per the germline V gene, CDR1 is SGHNT and CDR2 is YYREEE (reference sequence). The CDR3 length is 19 residues. CDR3 DNA sequence: TGTGCCAGCAGCTTGGGCTCGCGACTAGCGGGGCTATTGTACAATGAGCAGTTCTTC. Residues: CASSLGSRLAGLLYNEQFF.

This clonotype was counted ten times or more. The chain joins TRBV20-1 to TRBJ2-5, with 12 nucleotides matching TRBD2. The CDR3 consists of 16 residues. Per germline, CDR1 DFQATT and CDR2 SNEGSKA (reference sequence). V trimming: 0 bases; J trimming: 5 bases; junction bases outside the gene matches: 7. In nucleotides, the CDR3 is TGCAGTGCTAGAGAACCTAGCGGGGGGGCTCTTGAGACCCAGTACTTC. Translating gives CSAREPSGGALETQYF.

This clonotype has a count of ten or more. This chain connects TRBV6-2 or TRBV6-3 to TRBJ2-5; 10 bases line up with TRBD1. Germline CDR1 reads MNHEY; CDR2 reads SVGEGT. The CDR3 totals 14 residues. V was clipped by 7 bases and J by 5 bases; unmatched bases: 7. CDR3 coding DNA: TGTGCCAGCACCCTGGGACAGGGGCGGGAGACCCAGTACTTC. It yields the protein CASTLGQGRETQYF.

The chain uses TRBV10-3 and TRBJ2-7; D may be TRBD2 (5 bases). The CDR3 runs to 14 residues. Germline V gene data show CDR1 as ENHRY and CDR2 as SYGVKD. The ends were cut back, 3 bases at V and 0 bases at J, with 9 bases in the middle. The CDR3 region is CAISETGFSYEQYF. In DNA form, the CDR3 reads TGTGCCATCAGTGAAACGGGATTCTCCTACGAGCAGTACTTC.

This clonotype was counted ten times or more. This chain connects TRBV19 to TRBJ1-5, with D unresolved. The CDR3 has 13 amino acids. CDR1 and CDR2 from the germline V gene are LNHDA and SQIVND (reference sequence). V lost 3 bases, J lost 4 bases, and 7 bases lay in between. This CDR3 is CASSMIGNQPQHF. The CDR3 DNA reads TGTGCCAGTAGTATGATAGGGAATCAGCCCCAGCATTTT.

The rearrangement joins TRBV28 to TRBJ1-3; tentative D call: TRBD1 (6 bases). Trimming cost V 3 bases and J 8 bases, with 20 bases left between them. The CDR3 is 16 residues long. The germline gives CDR1 MDHEN, CDR2 SYDVKM. This chain's CDR3 is CASSFARGYYGYTIYF. CDR3 coding DNA: TGTGCCAGCAGTTTCGCCAGGGGATACTATGGCTACACCATATATTTT.

This clonotype was counted ten times or more. The V gene is TRBV2, the J gene TRBJ1-1, with D unclear. The V gene's germline CDR1 is SNHLY and CDR2 FYNNEI. V was trimmed by 5 bases and J by 7 bases, leaving 20 bases between them. There are 15 residues in the CDR3. DNA of the CDR3: TGTGCCAGCAGTTATATAAGATCATCGAATGGTGAAGCTTTCTTT. Residues: CASSYIRSSNGEAFF.

The chain employs TRBV7-9 and TRBJ2-7; TRBD2 matches at 13 bases. The V gene end was trimmed by 0 bases and the J gene end by 0 bases; junction bases not matched to a gene: 8. Germline values: CDR1 SEHNR, CDR2 FQNEAQ (reference sequence). This CDR3 has 19 residues. In DNA form, the CDR3 reads TGTGCCAGCAGCTTAGCGGCTAGGACTAGCGGGGGTGGCTCCTACGAGCAGTACTTC. It translates to CASSLAARTSGGGSYEQYF.

This clonotype occurred many times. The V call is TRBV5-1, the J call TRBJ1-1; D remains unclear. CDR1 SGHRS and CDR2 YFSETQ come from the germline V gene. This CDR3 contains 14 residues. V lost 2 bases to trimming and J lost 4 bases, with 12 bases between them. The CDR3 bases are TGCGCCAGCAGCTTCGGCTCAGGTAGCACTGAAGCTTTCTTT. Encoded protein: CASSFGSGSTEAFF.

The DNA for the CDR3 is TGTGCCAGCAGCTTGATTACCAGGGGATCTGGGGCCAACGTCCTGACTTTC. Residues: CASSLITRGSGANVLTF. J is TRBJ2-6 and V is TRBV7-9, with D maybe TRBD1 (6 bases). The germline gives CDR1 SEHNR, CDR2 FQNEAQ (reference sequence). The CDR3 loop spans 17 amino acids. The V gene lost 3 bases and the J gene lost 1 base, with 13 bases spanning the gap.

This clonotype has at least ten counts. The J gene is TRBJ2-7, the V gene TRBV6-1; 9 bases map to TRBD1. The ends lost 5 bases at V and 2 bases at J; junction bases unmatched: 10. Per the germline V gene, CDR1 is MNHNS and CDR2 is SASEGT. The CDR3 has 16 residues. The CDR3 is CASSRFTTGGAYEQYF. CDR3 DNA: TGTGCCAGCAGTCGGTTCACCACAGGGGGCGCCTACGAGCAGTACTTC.

Ten or more counts support this clonotype. CDR3 sequence: CSAGNGDTEAFF. In nucleotides, the CDR3 is TGCAGTGCTGGGAACGGGGACACTGAAGCTTTCTTT. The rearrangement uses TRBV20-1 and TRBJ1-1; D is ambiguous. Germline loops: CDR1 DFQATT, CDR2 SNEGSKA (reference sequence). The CDR3 consists of 12 residues. Trimming cost V 5 bases and J 3 bases, with 10 bases left between them.

V is TRBV9 and J is TRBJ1-3; no clear D gene. Deletions cut 0 bases from V and 8 bases from J, with 9 bases between. Germline CDR1 SGDLS, CDR2 YYNGEE. CDR3 length: 13 amino acids. This CDR3 is CASSVGGGYTIYF. CDR3 DNA: TGTGCCAGCAGCGTAGGTGGCGGGTACACCATATATTTT.

This clonotype was counted ten times or more. V usage is TRBV19 and J usage is TRBJ1-3; D remains ambiguous. Trimming removed 5 bases at V and 5 bases at J, with 13 bases between. Germline lookup yields CDR1 LNHDA and CDR2 SQIVND (reference sequence). The CDR3 runs to 14 residues. CDR3 protein: CASSLTEGRNTIYF. The CDR3 nucleotides are TGTGCCAGTAGTCTGACGGAGGGAAGAAACACCATATATTTT. Drawing the rest from reference TRBV19 and TRBJ1-3, the complete variable domain is DGGITQSPKYLFRKEGQNVTLSCEQNLNHDAMYWYRQDPGQGLRLIYYSQIVNDFQKGDIAEGYSVSREKKESFPLTVTSAQKNPTAFYLCASSLTEGRNTIYFGEGSWLTVV.

This clonotype was found many times. The chain carries TRBV5-4 and TRBJ2-1; D gene uncertain. V lost 4 bases and J lost 0, with 23 bases in between. Germline-derived CDR1 and CDR2 are SGHNT and YYREEE (reference sequence). CDR3 length equals 19 residues. Here the CDR3 reads CASSPNPDRVRSSYNEQFF. The DNA for the CDR3 is TGTGCCAGCAGCCCCAACCCAGATAGAGTGAGGAGCTCCTACAATGAGCAGTTCTTC.

This clonotype has a count of ten or more. The CDR3 spells CASSWIAVHYNEQFF. The CDR3 DNA sequence: TGTGCCAGCAGTTGGATAGCGGTACACTACAATGAGCAGTTCTTC. V and J are TRBV28 and TRBJ2-1; tentatively, D is TRBD2 (6 bases). The ends were cut back, 4 bases at V and 3 bases at J, with 13 bases in the middle. The V gene's germline CDR1 is MDHEN and CDR2 SYDVKM. The CDR3 runs to 15 residues.

In the case of this clonotype: A junction boundary mismatches the germline segment, possibly from a read error. V and J are TRBV7-8 and TRBJ2-1; D gene unclear. The CDR3 loop spans 17 amino acids. From germline, CDR1 is SGHVS and CDR2 FQNEAQ. CDR3 sequence (DNA): TGTGCCAGCAGCTTAGGCGCTAGTCGGAGCTCCTACAATGGGCAGTTCTTC. Its protein product is CASSLGASRSSYNGQFF.

This clonotype was counted many times. The rearrangement joins TRBV20-1 to TRBJ2-2; 7 bases fit TRBD2. Trimming cost V 4 bases and J 6 bases; bases outside gene matches: 5. The CDR3 consists of 13 residues. The V gene's germline CDR1 is DFQATT and CDR2 SNEGSKA (reference sequence). The CDR3 DNA reads as TGCAGTGCTACCCGGGACTATTCCGGGGAGCTGTTTTTT. Its translation is CSATRDYSGELFF.

There are many counts of this clonotype. The rearrangement links TRBV20-1 to TRBJ2-2; 8 bases line up with TRBD2. The V gene's germline CDR1 is DFQATT and CDR2 SNEGSKA (reference sequence). The CDR3 runs 15 residues. V lost 6 bases and J lost 0; bases outside the gene matches: 6. The CDR3: CSARLAKSNTGELFF. The CDR3 DNA reads TGCAGTGCCAGACTAGCGAAATCGAACACCGGGGAGCTGTTTTTT.

This clonotype showed up many times. V usage is TRBV3-1 and J usage is TRBJ2-1; 10 nucleotides align to TRBD1. The length of the CDR3 is 16 residues. Per the germline V gene, CDR1 is LGHDT and CDR2 is YNNKEL (reference sequence). V gave up 5 bases and J gave up 0 bases; unmatched junction bases: 4. The CDR3 bases are TGTGCCAGCAGCTTCGACAGGGGGCACTCCTACAATGAGCAGTTCTTC. Translated: CASSFDRGHSYNEQFF.